A selection of T cell receptor beta chains follows, all from one sample in a study of blood T cells in healthy people across ages. MiXCR, run by TCRdb on the 5' RACE reads, gives a single entry per CDR3 protein. The sample has over a million distinct CDR3 sequences; approximately 60% are singletons. Sequencing used blood. Receptors originate from a man younger than 35 in good health. Both conserved end residues are part of each CDR3. The D gene is left open where the match is weak. Size is omitted from some rows. Given values are once, few, many or a class for expanded clones.

CDR3aa	CDR3nt	abundance	j_gene	v_gene	d_gene
CASSFFSPHKSKAGEQYF	TGTGCCAGCAGTTTTTTCTCCCCGCACAAATCCAAGGCGGGAGAGCAGTACTTC	NA	TRBJ2-4	TRBV28	TRBD2
CAPDWGSYEQYF	TGTGCCCCCGATTGGGGCTCCTACGAGCAGTACTTC	NA	TRBJ2-7	TRBV21-1	NA
CSAAGQGARGPSEQYF	TGCAGTGCGGCGGGGCAGGGGGCAAGAGGCCCTTCCGAGCAGTACTTC	few	TRBJ2-7	TRBV20-1	TRBD1
CASIEVRESTEAFF	TGTGCCAGCATTGAGGTGCGGGAGAGCACTGAAGCTTTCTTT	NA	TRBJ1-1	TRBV7-9	NA
CAISNRDAGPDTQYF	TGTGCCATCAGTAACCGGGACGCAGGCCCAGATACGCAGTATTTT	NA	TRBJ2-3	TRBV10-3	NA
CASSFTAGNSYEQYF	TGTGCCAGCAGTTTTACAGCGGGAAATTCCTACGAGCAGTACTTC	NA	TRBJ2-7	TRBV27	TRBD2
CASSFYPGTGGDYGYTF	TGTGCCAGCAGTTTCTACCCAGGGACAGGGGGAGACTATGGCTACACCTTC	NA	TRBJ1-2	TRBV12-3/TRBV12-4	TRBD1
CSASFRGGDPSTDTQYF	TGCAGTGCTAGTTTTCGCGGGGGAGACCCTAGCACAGATACGCAGTATTTT	NA	TRBJ2-3	TRBV20-1	TRBD2
CSVEVGQSTGELFF	TGCAGCGTTGAAGTGGGCCAGAGCACCGGGGAGCTGTTTTTT	NA	TRBJ2-2	TRBV29-1	NA
CASSYVGTPYNEQFF	TGTGCCAGCAGTTACGTGGGGACACCATACAATGAGCAGTTCTTC	NA	TRBJ2-1	TRBV6-5	NA
CASSSQDSQQFF	TGTGCCAGCAGTTCCCAAGACAGCCAGCAGTTCTTC	few	TRBJ2-1	TRBV27	NA
CASSHQTALTDTQYF	TGTGCCAGCTCACACCAGACAGCCCTCACAGATACGCAGTATTTT	NA	TRBJ2-3	TRBV18	NA
CASTSDRVWPQHF	TGTGCCAGCACCTCCGACAGGGTTTGGCCCCAGCATTTT	few	TRBJ1-5	TRBV28	TRBD1
CASTERGLYNEQFF	TGTGCCAGCACGGAGCGGGGCCTTTACAATGAGCAGTTCTTC	NA	TRBJ2-1	TRBV6-1	TRBD2
CASSYSLASGYNTDTQYF	TGTGCCAGCAGCTACTCCTTGGCTAGCGGGTATAACACAGATACGCAGTATTTT	NA	TRBJ2-3	TRBV7-9	TRBD2